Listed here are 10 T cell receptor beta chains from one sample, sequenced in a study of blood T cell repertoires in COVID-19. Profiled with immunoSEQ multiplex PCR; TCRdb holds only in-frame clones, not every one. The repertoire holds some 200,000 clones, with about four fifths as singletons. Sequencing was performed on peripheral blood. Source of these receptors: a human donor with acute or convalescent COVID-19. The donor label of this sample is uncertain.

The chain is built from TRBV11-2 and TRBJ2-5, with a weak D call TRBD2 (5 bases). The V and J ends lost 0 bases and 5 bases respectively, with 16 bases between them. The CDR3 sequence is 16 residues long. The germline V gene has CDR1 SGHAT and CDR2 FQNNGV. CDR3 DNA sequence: TGTGCCAGCAGCTTAGAAGGCCAAGGCTGGGAGGAGACCCAGTACTTC. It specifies CASSLEGQGWEETQYF.

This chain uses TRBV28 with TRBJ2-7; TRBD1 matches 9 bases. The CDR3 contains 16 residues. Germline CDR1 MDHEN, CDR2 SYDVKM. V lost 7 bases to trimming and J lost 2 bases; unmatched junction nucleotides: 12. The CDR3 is CASITGGANPPYEQYF. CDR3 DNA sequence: TGTGCCAGCATAACAGGGGGCGCAAACCCACCCTACGAGCAGTACTTC.

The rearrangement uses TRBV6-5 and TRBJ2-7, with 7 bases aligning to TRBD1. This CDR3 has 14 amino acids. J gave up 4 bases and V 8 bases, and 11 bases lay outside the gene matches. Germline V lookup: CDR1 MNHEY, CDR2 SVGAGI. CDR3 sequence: CASVFVRGRYEQYF. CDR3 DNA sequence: TGTGCCAGCGTTTTCGTAAGGGGGCGGTACGAGCAGTACTTC.

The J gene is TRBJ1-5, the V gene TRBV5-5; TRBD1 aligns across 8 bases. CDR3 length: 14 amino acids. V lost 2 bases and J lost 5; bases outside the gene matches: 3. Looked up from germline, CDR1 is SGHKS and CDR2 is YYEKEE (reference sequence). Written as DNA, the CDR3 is TGTGCCAGCAGCTTACAGGGGGGGGATCAGCCCCAGCATTTT. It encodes CASSLQGGDQPQHF.

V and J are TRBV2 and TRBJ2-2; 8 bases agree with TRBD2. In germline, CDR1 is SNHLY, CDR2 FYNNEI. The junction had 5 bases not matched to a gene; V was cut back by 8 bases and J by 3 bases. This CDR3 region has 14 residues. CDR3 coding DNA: TGTGCCAGCCGGGAGGGATTACACACCGGGGAGCTGTTTTTT. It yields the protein CASREGLHTGELFF.

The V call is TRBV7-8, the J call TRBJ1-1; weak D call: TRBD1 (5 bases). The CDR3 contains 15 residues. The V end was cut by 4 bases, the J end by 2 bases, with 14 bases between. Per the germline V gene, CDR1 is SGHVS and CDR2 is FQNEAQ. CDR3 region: CASSSSGGRNTEAFF. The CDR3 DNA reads TGTGCCAGCAGCTCTAGCGGGGGAAGAAACACTGAAGCTTTCTTT.

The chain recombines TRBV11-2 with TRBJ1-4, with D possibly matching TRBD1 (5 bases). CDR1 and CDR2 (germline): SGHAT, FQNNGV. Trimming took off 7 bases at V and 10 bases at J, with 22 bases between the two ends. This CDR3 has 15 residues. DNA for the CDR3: TGTGCCAGCACCTCAGACGGGGGAGGGAAAGGAAAACTGTTTTTT. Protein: CASTSDGGGKGKLFF.

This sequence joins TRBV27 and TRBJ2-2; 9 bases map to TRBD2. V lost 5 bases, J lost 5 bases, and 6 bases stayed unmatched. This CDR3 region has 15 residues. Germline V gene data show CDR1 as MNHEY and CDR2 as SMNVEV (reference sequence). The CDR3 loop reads CASSRRGGRTGELFF. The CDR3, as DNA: TGTGCCAGCAGTCGGCGGGGGGGCAGAACCGGGGAGCTGTTTTTT.

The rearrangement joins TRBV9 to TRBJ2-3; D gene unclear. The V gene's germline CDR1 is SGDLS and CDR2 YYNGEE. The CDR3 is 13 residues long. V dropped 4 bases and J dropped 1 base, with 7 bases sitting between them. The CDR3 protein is CASSLPGTDTQYF. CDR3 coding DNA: TGTGCCAGCAGCCTCCCTGGCACAGATACGCAGTATTTT.

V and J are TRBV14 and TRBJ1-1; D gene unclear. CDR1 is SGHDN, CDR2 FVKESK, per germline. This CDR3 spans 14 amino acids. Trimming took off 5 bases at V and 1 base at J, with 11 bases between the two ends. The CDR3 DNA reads TGTGCCAGCAGCATCCACGGGAAGAACACTGAAGCTTTCTTT. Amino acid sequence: CASSIHGKNTEAFF.